A selection of T cell receptor beta chains follows, all from one sample in a study of cytomegalovirus exposure and HLA in healthy donors. Here immunoSEQ multiplex PCR was the method, and the copy in TCRdb shows in-frame clones only, minus some. The table records over 60,000 clones, 95% of them present only once. Sequenced: PBMCs. These receptors all come from a man aged 18 to 30 in good health and CMV-seronegative. Both conserved end residues are part of each CDR3. Fields, in order: J gene, V gene, D gene, clone size, CDR3 protein, CDR3 DNA. D genes are given only for firm matches. For some rows the clone size is stated as once, few or many, or as a class when expanded; others skip it.

TRBJ2-1 | TRBV15 | TRBD2 | - | CATSRDGLAGVHNEQFF | TGTGCCACCAGCAGAGATGGTTTAGCGGGGGTACACAATGAGCAGTTCTTC
TRBJ1-6 | TRBV7-9 | - | - | CASSLATGTGLGPLHF | TGTGCCAGCAGCTTAGCCACCGGGACTGGCCTCGGACCCCTCCACTTT
TRBJ1-1 | TRBV29-1 | - | - | CSSLGGPEAFF | TGCAGCTCCCTGGGGGGTCCTGAAGCTTTCTTT
TRBJ2-6 | TRBV4-1 | TRBD1 | - | CASSQDLTGGPFSGANVLTF | TGCGCCAGCAGCCAAGATCTTACAGGGGGCCCGTTCTCTGGGGCCAACGTCCTGACTTTC
TRBJ1-2 | TRBV7-9 | - | once | CASSLAGGSNYGYTF | TGTGCCAGCAGCTTAGCTGGGGGGAGTAACTATGGCTACACCTTC
TRBJ2-7 | TRBV25-1 | - | - | CASSEGGTYEQYF | TGTGCCAGCAGTGAAGGCGGCACCTACGAGCAGTACTTC
TRBJ1-1 | TRBV2 | - | - | CASSSGEVGTEAFF | TGTGCCAGCAGTTCCGGGGAGGTGGGCACTGAAGCTTTCTTT
TRBJ1-1 | TRBV7-3 | - | - | CASSLAPRTEAFF | TGTGCCAGCAGCCTGGCTCCCCGCACTGAAGCTTTCTTT
TRBJ1-1 | TRBV6-5 | - | - | CASSYLSGRSNTEAFF | TGTGCCAGCAGTTACTTGTCAGGCAGGTCGAACACTGAAGCTTTCTTT
TRBJ2-7 | TRBV28 | TRBD2 | - | CASTPGGGGSYEQYF | TGTGCCAGCACTCCCGGTGGGGGGGGTTCCTACGAGCAGTACTTC
TRBJ2-5 | TRBV7-9 | - | - | CASSSSQGRETQYF | TGTGCCAGCAGCTCTTCCCAGGGCCGGGAGACCCAGTACTTC
TRBJ1-1 | TRBV18 | TRBD1 | - | CASSPGQVLNTEAFF | TGTGCCAGCTCACCGGGACAGGTCTTAAACACTGAAGCTTTCTTT
TRBJ1-2 | TRBV19 | - | - | CASSTRIFYGYTF | TGTGCCAGTAGTACCCGTATTTTCTATGGCTACACCTTC
TRBJ2-1 | TRBV7-3 | TRBD2 | - | CASSINSGGPGNEQFF | TGTGCCAGCAGCATCAATAGCGGGGGGCCTGGGAATGAGCAGTTCTTC
TRBJ2-3 | TRBV9 | TRBD2 | - | CASSVDLAGGPGEQYF | TGTGCCAGCAGCGTAGACCTGGCGGGGGGGCCTGGGGAGCAGTATTTT
TRBJ2-2 | TRBV5-4 | - | - | CASSAGQGDTGELFF | TGTGCCAGCAGCGCGGGGCAGGGGGACACCGGGGAGCTGTTTTTT
TRBJ1-2 | TRBV29-1 | TRBD1 | - | CSVVSQGNYGYTF | TGCAGCGTGGTTTCACAGGGGAACTATGGCTACACCTTC
TRBJ2-2 | TRBV7-2 | TRBD2 | - | CASSFQRGGTGELFF | TGTGCCAGCAGCTTTCAGCGGGGGGGCACCGGGGAGCTGTTTTTT
TRBJ1-1 | TRBV11-2 | - | - | CASSALGDKLNTEAFF | TGTGCCAGCAGCGCCTTAGGGGACAAACTGAACACTGAAGCTTTCTTT
TRBJ2-4 | TRBV5-8 | TRBD1 | - | CANQRQGAKNIQYF | TGTGCCAACCAACGACAGGGCGCCAAAAACATTCAGTACTTC
TRBJ2-1 | TRBV5-1 | - | - | CASSPGGTGFNEQFF | TGCGCCAGCAGCCCGGGGGGGACAGGGTTCAATGAGCAGTTCTTC
TRBJ1-1 | TRBV29-1 | TRBD1 | - | CSVGGGQGINTEAFF | TGCAGCGTTGGGGGGGGACAGGGCATAAACACTGAAGCTTTCTTT
TRBJ2-1 | TRBV6-5 | - | once | CASSQTDEQFF | TGTGCCAGCAGCCAAACGGATGAGCAGTTCTTC
TRBJ1-1 | TRBV23-1 | TRBD1 | - | CASSQACGTGNTEAFF | TGCGCCAGCAGTCAGGCCTGCGGGACAGGGAACACTGAAGCTTTCTTT
TRBJ1-1 | TRBV5-4 | - | - | CASSSLAGYTEAFF | TGTGCCAGCAGTTCCCTCGCCGGGTACACTGAAGCTTTCTTT
TRBJ2-5 | TRBV5-4 | TRBD1 | - | CASSYAPTGGGETQYF | TGTGCCAGCAGCTACGCTCCGACAGGGGGCGGAGAGACCCAGTACTTC
TRBJ1-2 | TRBV28 | TRBD1 | - | CASSSGQGARSYGYTF | TGTGCCAGCAGTTCGGGACAGGGGGCGCGAAGTTATGGCTACACCTTC
TRBJ2-2 | TRBV10-1 | - | - | CASSVGQGYTGELFF | TGCGCCAGCAGTGTGGGCCAGGGATACACCGGGGAGCTGTTTTTT
TRBJ2-2 | TRBV4-1 | TRBD1 | - | CASSPRQGVDTGELFF | TGCGCCAGCAGCCCCCGACAGGGTGTAGACACCGGGGAGCTGTTTTTT
TRBJ2-7 | TRBV19 | - | few | CASSLSDSYYEQYF | TGTGCCAGTAGTCTATCGGACAGTTACTACGAGCAGTACTTC
TRBJ2-2 | TRBV5-1 | TRBD1 | - | CASSPRGTGNTGELFF | TGCGCCAGCAGCCCAAGGGGGACAGGAAACACCGGGGAGCTGTTTTTT
TRBJ1-1 | TRBV18 | TRBD1 | - | CASSPQGGTEAFF | TGTGCCAGCTCACCTCAGGGGGGCACTGAAGCTTTCTTT
TRBJ2-3 | TRBV2 | TRBD2 | - | CASHSGGAADTQYF | TGTGCCAGCCACAGCGGGGGGGCGGCAGATACGCAGTATTTT
TRBJ2-7 | TRBV7-2 | - | - | CASSPLPGSSSYEQYF | TGTGCCAGCAGCCCCTTACCAGGTTCCTCCTCCTACGAGCAGTACTTC
TRBJ2-1 | TRBV30 | - | - | CAWISDGGAYNEQFF | TGTGCCTGGATATCAGACGGGGGAGCATACAATGAGCAGTTCTTC
TRBJ1-4 | TRBV2 | TRBD1 | - | CASQTGAVTNEKLFF | TGTGCCAGCCAGACAGGGGCTGTAACTAATGAAAAACTGTTTTTT
TRBJ2-3 | TRBV11-2 | - | - | CASSLPGEGGDTQYF | TGTGCCAGCAGCTTACCGGGGGAGGGGGGAGATACGCAGTATTTT
TRBJ1-1 | TRBV25-1 | - | - | CASRMGTPNTEAFF | TGTGCCAGCAGGATGGGGACACCGAACACTGAAGCTTTCTTT
TRBJ2-7 | TRBV6-5 | - | - | CASSYVRGGETYEQYF | TGTGCCAGCAGTTACGTTCGAGGAGGGGAAACCTACGAGCAGTACTTC
TRBJ1-2 | TRBV19 | - | - | CASESGPYGYTF | TGTGCCAGTGAGTCAGGCCCCTATGGCTACACCTTC
TRBJ1-4 | TRBV12-5 | - | - | CASGSPTVSEKLFF | TGTGCTAGTGGTTCCCCGACAGTGTCTGAAAAACTGTTTTTT
TRBJ2-3 | TRBV5-4 | - | - | CASSFPTQYNTDTQYF | TGTGCCAGCAGCTTTCCAACCCAATACAACACAGATACGCAGTATTTT
TRBJ2-2 | TRBV6-5 | TRBD1 | - | CASSYSEQGDTGELFF | TGTGCCAGCAGTTACTCCGAGCAGGGGGATACCGGGGAGCTGTTTTTT
TRBJ2-5 | TRBV6-1 | - | once | CASRLRGEETQYF | TGTGCCAGCAGGTTAAGGGGTGAGGAGACCCAGTACTTC
TRBJ1-4 | TRBV9 | TRBD1 | - | CASSSRQGLNEKLFF | TGTGCCAGCAGCTCCCGACAGGGACTTAATGAAAAACTGTTTTTT
TRBJ2-7 | TRBV7-3 | - | - | CASSSGVGSYEQYF | TGTGCCAGCAGCTCGGGAGTCGGCTCCTACGAGCAGTACTTC
TRBJ2-5 | TRBV27 | - | - | CASSFNRGDQETQYF | TGTGCCAGCAGTTTTAATCGGGGAGACCAAGAGACCCAGTACTTC
TRBJ1-5 | TRBV6-5 | - | - | CASSYSRGQPQHF | TGTGCCAGCAGTTACTCTCGGGGTCAGCCCCAGCATTTT
TRBJ1-5 | TRBV7-9 | TRBD1 | - | CASSSGTGFGQPQHF | TGTGCCAGCAGCTCCGGGACAGGATTCGGACAGCCCCAGCATTTT
TRBJ1-5 | TRBV11-2 | - | - | CASSLAGAGDQPQHF | TGTGCCAGCAGCTTGGCGGGGGCAGGGGATCAGCCCCAGCATTTT
TRBJ1-2 | TRBV10-3 | - | - | CAISPNYGYTF | TGTGCCATCAGCCCAAACTATGGCTACACCTTC